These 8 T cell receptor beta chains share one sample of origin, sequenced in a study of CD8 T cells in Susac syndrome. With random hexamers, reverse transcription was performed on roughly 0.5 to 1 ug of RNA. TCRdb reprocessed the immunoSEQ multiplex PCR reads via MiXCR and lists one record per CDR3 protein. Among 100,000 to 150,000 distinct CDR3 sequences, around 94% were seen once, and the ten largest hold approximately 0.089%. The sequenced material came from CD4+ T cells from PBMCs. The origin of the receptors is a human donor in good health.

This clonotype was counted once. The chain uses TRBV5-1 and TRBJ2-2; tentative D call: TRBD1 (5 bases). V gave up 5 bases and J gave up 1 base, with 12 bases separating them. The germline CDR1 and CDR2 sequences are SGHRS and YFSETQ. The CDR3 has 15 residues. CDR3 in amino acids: CASRHQGRNTGELFF. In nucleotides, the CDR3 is TGCGCCAGCAGACACCAGGGTAGGAACACCGGGGAGCTGTTTTTT.

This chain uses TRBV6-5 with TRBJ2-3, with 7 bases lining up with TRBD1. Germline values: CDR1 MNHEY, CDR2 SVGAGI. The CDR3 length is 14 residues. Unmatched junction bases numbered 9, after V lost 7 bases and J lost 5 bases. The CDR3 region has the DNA TGTGCCAGCAACTACAGGGGCGTGCAAGATACGCAGTATTTT. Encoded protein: CASNYRGVQDTQYF.

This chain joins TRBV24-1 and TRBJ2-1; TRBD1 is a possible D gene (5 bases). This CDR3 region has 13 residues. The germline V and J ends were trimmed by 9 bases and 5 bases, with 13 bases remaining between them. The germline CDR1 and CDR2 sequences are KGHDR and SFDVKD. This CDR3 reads CATGAPGHNEQFF. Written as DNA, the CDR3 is TGTGCCACCGGGGCTCCGGGTCACAATGAGCAGTTCTTC.

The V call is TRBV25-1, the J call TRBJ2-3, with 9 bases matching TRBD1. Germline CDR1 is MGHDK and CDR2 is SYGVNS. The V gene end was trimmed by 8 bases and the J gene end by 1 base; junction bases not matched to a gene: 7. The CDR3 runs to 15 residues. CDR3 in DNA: TGTGCCAGCCGGAGGGGACAGGGCGGCACAGATACGCAGTATTTT. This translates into CASRRGQGGTDTQYF.

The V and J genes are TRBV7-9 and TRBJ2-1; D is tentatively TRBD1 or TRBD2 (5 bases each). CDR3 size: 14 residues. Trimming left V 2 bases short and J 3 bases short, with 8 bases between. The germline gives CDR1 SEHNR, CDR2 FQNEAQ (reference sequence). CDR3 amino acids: CASSLTRGYNEQFF. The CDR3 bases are TGTGCCAGCAGCTTAACTAGGGGCTACAATGAGCAGTTCTTC.

CDR3: CASSQDFTGELFF. CDR3 in DNA: TGTGCCAGCAGCCAAGATTTCACCGGGGAGCTGTTTTTT. The chain joins TRBV14 to TRBJ2-2; D call uncertain. Germline V CDR1 and CDR2: SGHDN, FVKESK. V was clipped by 0 bases and J by 4 bases, with 3 bases between them. The CDR3 is 13 residues long.

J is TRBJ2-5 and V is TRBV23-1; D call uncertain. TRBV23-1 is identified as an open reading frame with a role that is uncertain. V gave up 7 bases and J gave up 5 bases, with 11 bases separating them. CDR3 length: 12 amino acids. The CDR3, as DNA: TGCGCCAGCACCCACCCTTGGGAGACCCAGTACTTC. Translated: CASTHPWETQYF.

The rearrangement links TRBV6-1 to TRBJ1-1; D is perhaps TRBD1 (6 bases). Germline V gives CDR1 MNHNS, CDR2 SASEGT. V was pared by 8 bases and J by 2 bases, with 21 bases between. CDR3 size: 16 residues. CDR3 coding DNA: TGTGCCAGCGGGACCGGGTTTAGGGGGTCTAACACTGAAGCTTTCTTT. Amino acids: CASGTGFRGSNTEAFF.